The 4 T cell receptor beta chains listed next were all sequenced from one sample in a study of PD-1 blockade in classical Hodgkin lymphoma. Generated by immunoSEQ multiplex PCR, the TCRdb table keeps only in-frame clones and is missing some. The repertoire has some 90,000 clones, around four fifths of them found once; the top ten carry roughly 10%. The sample's time point: cycle 4 day 1 (C4D1), after 6 weeks of nivolumab. All the patients suffered relapse after autologous stem cell transplantation, and brentuximab vedotin exposure differed. The source material was peripheral blood mononuclear cells (PBMCs), sampled before the fourth cycle of nivolumab. The receptors were sampled from a human donor with classical Hodgkin lymphoma.

V usage is TRBV2 and J usage is TRBJ1-4, with D possibly matching TRBD1 (5 bases). With 6 bases removed from V and 3 bases from J, the gap between germline ends came to 11 bases. CDR1 and CDR2 from the germline V gene are SNHLY and FYNNEI. The CDR3 consists of 14 residues. The CDR3 DNA reads TGTGCCAGCAGGTGGACACATTCTAATGAAAAACTGTTTTTT. Its protein is CASRWTHSNEKLFF.

V is TRBV28 and J is TRBJ1-2; D unclear. Germline assignment: CDR1 MDHEN and CDR2 SYDVKM. The CDR3 length is 15 residues. The V gene lost 4 bases and the J gene lost 2 bases, with 14 bases spanning the gap. The CDR3 sequence: CASSSRDMENYGYTF. CDR3 bases: TGTGCCAGCAGTTCCCGAGATATGGAGAACTATGGCTACACCTTC.

This rearrangement joins TRBV6-1 to TRBJ1-1; no reliable D call. The CDR3 runs to 15 residues. The germline V gene has CDR1 MNHNS and CDR2 SASEGT. Trimming shortened V by 2 bases and J by 0 bases, and 10 bases separated the two germline ends. CDR3 region: CASSESSWLNTEAFF. In DNA form, the CDR3 reads TGTGCCAGCAGTGAAAGTAGTTGGCTGAACACTGAAGCTTTCTTT.

The count of this clone is one. The V and J genes are TRBV18 and TRBJ2-2; 8 bases are a match to TRBD2. The ends lost 5 bases at V and 7 bases at J; junction bases unmatched: 6. In germline, CDR1 is KGHSH, CDR2 LQKENI. The CDR3 runs to 14 residues. The CDR3 DNA follows: TGTGCCAGCTCAGATAGCGGGATCGTCGGGGAGCTGTTTTTT. Protein sequence: CASSDSGIVGELFF.